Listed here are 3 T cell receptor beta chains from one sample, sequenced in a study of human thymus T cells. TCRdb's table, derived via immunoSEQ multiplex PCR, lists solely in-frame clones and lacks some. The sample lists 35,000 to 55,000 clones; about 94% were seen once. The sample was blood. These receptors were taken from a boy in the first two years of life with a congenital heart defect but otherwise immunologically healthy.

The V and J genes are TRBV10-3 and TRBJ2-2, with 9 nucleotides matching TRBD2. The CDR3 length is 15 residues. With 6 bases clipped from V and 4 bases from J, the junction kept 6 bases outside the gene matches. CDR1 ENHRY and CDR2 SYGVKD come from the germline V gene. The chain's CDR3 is CAIRLAGVTTGELFF. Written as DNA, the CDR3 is TGTGCCATCAGATTAGCGGGGGTAACCACCGGGGAGCTGTTTTTT.

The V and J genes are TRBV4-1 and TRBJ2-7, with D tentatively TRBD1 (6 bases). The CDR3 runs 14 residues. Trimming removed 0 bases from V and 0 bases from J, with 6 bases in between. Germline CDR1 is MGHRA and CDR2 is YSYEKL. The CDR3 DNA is TGCGCCAGCAGCCAAGACAGGGGCTCCTACGAGCAGTACTTC. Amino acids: CASSQDRGSYEQYF.

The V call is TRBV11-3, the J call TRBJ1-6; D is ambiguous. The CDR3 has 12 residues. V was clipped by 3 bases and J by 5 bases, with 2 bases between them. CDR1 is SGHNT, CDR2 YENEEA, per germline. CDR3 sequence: CASSLDNSPLHF. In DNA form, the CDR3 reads TGTGCCAGCAGCTTGGATAATTCACCCCTCCACTTT.